This is a list of T cell receptor beta chains from one sample in a study of cytomegalovirus exposure and HLA in healthy donors. TCRdb keeps only in-frame clones here, not all; method: immunoSEQ multiplex PCR. The sample lists 150,000 to 200,000 clones, approximately 85% seen once, with approximately 8.5% in the top ten. Sequencing input: PBMCs. These receptors originate from a man aged 18 to 35 in good health and CMV-seropositive. The CDR3 runs from the conserved cysteine through the conserved F or W. A D gene is named only where the DNA matches it firmly. Size is omitted from some rows. Given values are once, few, many or a class for expanded clones.

d_gene	v_gene	abundance	j_gene	CDR3nt	CDR3aa
TRBD1	TRBV7-3	NA	TRBJ1-1	TGTGCCAGCAGCTTCTCCGGGACAGCGAACACTGAAGCTTTCTTT	CASSFSGTANTEAFF
TRBD2	TRBV19	once	TRBJ2-5	TGTGCCAGTAGTATACCCGGACTAGCGGGGAACCAAGAGACCCAGTACTTC	CASSIPGLAGNQETQYF
TRBD1	TRBV11-1	NA	TRBJ2-7	TGTGCCAGCAGCTACGGACAGGCGGTATACGAGCAGTACTTC	CASSYGQAVYEQYF
NA	TRBV27	NA	TRBJ2-1	TGTGCCAGCACCCCCCCCGGAGGCACGCAGTTCTTC	CASTPPGGTQFF
NA	TRBV19	few	TRBJ1-1	TGTGCCAGTAGTTCAGGCGGGGGGCTTTTGAACACTGAAGCTTTCTTT	CASSSGGGLLNTEAFF
NA	TRBV27	NA	TRBJ1-1	TGTGCCAGCAGGGGCCCGGACACTGAAGCTTTCTTT	CASRGPDTEAFF
TRBD2	TRBV18	NA	TRBJ2-3	TGTGCCAGCTCACCGGCTGCGGGGGGCGGCACAGATACGCAGTATTTT	CASSPAAGGGTDTQYF
NA	TRBV5-1	NA	TRBJ1-1	TGCGCCAGCAGCTTAGACTACCGGGACACCGCTTTCTTT	CASSLDYRDTAFF
TRBD2	TRBV9	NA	TRBJ2-7	TGTGCCAGCAGCGTTGGGAGCGGGGGTCTCTCCTACGAGCAGTACTTC	CASSVGSGGLSYEQYF
NA	TRBV6-5	NA	TRBJ2-2	TGTGCCAGCAGTACCCACGATCGAGATACCGGGGAGCTGTTTTTT	CASSTHDRDTGELFF
NA	TRBV10-3	NA	TRBJ2-3	TGTGCCATCAGTGAGGGAGGGGGCGACGCAGATACGCAGTATTTT	CAISEGGGDADTQYF
TRBD1	TRBV29-1	NA	TRBJ2-5	TGCAGCGTTGGGGGACAGGGGGCGACCCAGTACTTC	CSVGGQGATQYF
TRBD1	TRBV7-8	NA	TRBJ1-5	TGTGCCAGCAGTTCGGGACAGGGCCTCAATCAGCCCCAGCATTTT	CASSSGQGLNQPQHF
NA	TRBV11-1	NA	TRBJ1-5	TGTGCCAGCAGCTTAGCGAGTTTCATGGAGCCCAATCAGCCCCAGCATTTT	CASSLASFMEPNQPQHF
NA	TRBV18	NA	TRBJ1-2	TGTGCCAGCTCACCAGGGGAGAACTATGGCTACACCTTC	CASSPGENYGYTF
NA	TRBV7-9	NA	TRBJ2-1	TGTGCCAGCAGCCCCAGGGGAGGGAATGAGCAGTTCTTC	CASSPRGGNEQFF
TRBD2	TRBV10-3	NA	TRBJ2-1	TGTGCCATCAAGCGGGGCAGCTCCTACAATGAGCAGTTCTTC	CAIKRGSSYNEQFF
NA	TRBV27	once	TRBJ2-7	TGTGCCAGCAGTCCACCGAGCTCCTACGAGCAGTACTTC	CASSPPSSYEQYF
TRBD2	TRBV28	NA	TRBJ2-7	TGTGCCAGCAGTTTATTTGGGTTGGGTAGCGGGACTACGCCCTACGAGCAGTACTTC	CASSLFGLGSGTTPYEQYF
TRBD1	TRBV11-2	NA	TRBJ2-5	TGTGCCAGCAGCTTAGCCGGGACAGTAGAGACCCAGTACTTC	CASSLAGTVETQYF
NA	TRBV21-1	NA	TRBJ2-7	TGTGCCAGCAGCATCCCGACAGGGGGACAGCTAGACGAGCAGTACTTC	CASSIPTGGQLDEQYF
TRBD1	TRBV4-1	NA	TRBJ1-4	TGCGCCAGCCAGACAGGGCCGAGGAGTGAAAAACTGTTTTTT	CASQTGPRSEKLFF
NA	TRBV19	few	TRBJ1-2	TGTGCCAGTAGCCCAATGACAGGAGATGGCTATGGCTACACCTTC	CASSPMTGDGYGYTF
NA	TRBV2	NA	TRBJ2-7	TGTGCCAGCAGTTACGGGCTAGGGGGTTCCTACGAGCAGTACTTC	CASSYGLGGSYEQYF
TRBD2	TRBV2	NA	TRBJ2-5	TGTGCCAGCGAGAGAGCTAGCGGGGGTTTTGAGACCCAGTACTTC	CASERASGGFETQYF
TRBD1	TRBV29-1	NA	TRBJ2-1	TGCAGCGTTGTACGTCGAGGGGGCATCGGGAATGAGCAGTTCTTC	CSVVRRGGIGNEQFF
NA	TRBV14	NA	TRBJ2-3	TGTGCCAGCAGCCAAGAACGGGGAGCAGATACGCAGTATTTT	CASSQERGADTQYF
TRBD2	TRBV7-2	NA	TRBJ2-3	TGTGCCAGCATTCGAGCTAGCGGGGGATATACGCAGTATTTT	CASIRASGGYTQYF
TRBD1	TRBV6-1	NA	TRBJ1-5	TGTGCCAGCAGGAAACAGGGGTCGCATCAGCCCCAGCATTTT	CASRKQGSHQPQHF
NA	TRBV9	NA	TRBJ2-3	TGTGCCAGCAGCGTGAGTAGCGGCGACCCCACAGATACGCAGTATTTT	CASSVSSGDPTDTQYF
TRBD2	TRBV6-5	once	TRBJ2-1	TGTGCCACAAAGGGACTACATTCCTATGAGCAGTTCTTC	CATKGLHSYEQFF
NA	TRBV7-9	NA	TRBJ2-7	TGTGCCAGCAGCCCGGGGTTGAGCATCTCCTACGAGCAGTACTTC	CASSPGLSISYEQYF
TRBD2	TRBV15	NA	TRBJ2-7	TGTGCCACCAGCAGAGTTGCGGGGGCCTACGAGCAGTACTTC	CATSRVAGAYEQYF
TRBD1	TRBV6-1	NA	TRBJ2-7	TGTGCCAGCAGTAACGACAGGGTCGGTCCCTACGAGCAGTACTTC	CASSNDRVGPYEQYF
TRBD1	TRBV2	NA	TRBJ2-1	TGTGCCAGCAGTCCGAACCGGGACAGGGTCAACAATGAGCAGTTCTTC	CASSPNRDRVNNEQFF
TRBD2	TRBV2	NA	TRBJ2-5	TGTGCCAGCGGGAGGGGAAGCCAAGAGACCCAGTACTTC	CASGRGSQETQYF
TRBD1	TRBV5-1	NA	TRBJ2-7	TGCGCCAGCAGCATCGCCCCCGGGACAGGGGGAGGCGAGCAGTACTTC	CASSIAPGTGGGEQYF
TRBD2	TRBV29-1	NA	TRBJ2-4	TGCAGCGTTGAAGGGACTAGCGGGGGTAACATTCAGTACTTC	CSVEGTSGGNIQYF
TRBD1	TRBV15	NA	TRBJ2-7	TGTGCCACCAGCAGAGATGGCGGGACAGGGGCCTACGAGCAGTACTTC	CATSRDGGTGAYEQYF
TRBD1	TRBV5-6	NA	TRBJ1-2	TGTGCCAGCAGCCTCAGAACGACAGGGCTAACGGACTATGGCTACACCTTC	CASSLRTTGLTDYGYTF
TRBD1	TRBV19	NA	TRBJ2-3	TGTGCCAGTAGTTTCCTACAGGACAGGAGCACAGATACGCAGTATTTT	CASSFLQDRSTDTQYF
NA	TRBV19	NA	TRBJ1-2	TGTGCCAGTACTAGCGGACAGCCAAACTATGGCTACACCTTC	CASTSGQPNYGYTF
TRBD1	TRBV18	NA	TRBJ2-7	TGTGCCAGCTCCCAGGGGGACTACGAGCAGTACTTC	CASSQGDYEQYF
TRBD1	TRBV7-8	NA	TRBJ1-6	TGTGCCAGCAGCTTATCAGCTGGGACAGGGGTCTCACCCCTCCACTTT	CASSLSAGTGVSPLHF
NA	TRBV2	NA	TRBJ2-5	TGTGCCAGCAGAGGAAGATCAGGGGTGGGAGAGACCCAGTACTTC	CASRGRSGVGETQYF
TRBD2	TRBV10-2	NA	TRBJ2-5	TGCGCCAGCAGGCCCACACTAGCGGGGAAAGAGACCCAGTACTTC	CASRPTLAGKETQYF